The present TCR beta chain was sequenced within a study of T cells in Graves' hyperthyroidism and ophthalmopathy. Study observations and caveats: Peripheral blood also featured most of the thyroid clonotypes expanded above 0.001. The model made its ophthalmopathy prediction, and onset followed a median around six months later.

Ten or more counts support this clonotype. Its specificity is unknown. The CDR3 length is 15 residues. CDR1 is ENHRY, CDR2 SYGVKD, per germline. V was pared by 10 bases and J by 5 bases, with 13 bases of the junction left unmatched. TCR beta CDR3 regions were amplified from RNA transcripts. Using the HTBI primer set, a first-round RT-PCR was run on the TCR CDR3. MiXCR, run by TCRdb on the multiplex PCR reads, gives a single entry per CDR3 protein. This table has around 520,000 distinct CDR3 sequences, around an eighth appearing once. Exclusion criteria comprised uncontrolled infection, other autoimmune disease, pregnancy or lactation. The authors took PBMCs from 8.5 to 10 ml fresh peripheral blood.

The gene calls are TRBV10-3 and TRBJ2-1; TRBD2 matches at 8 bases. The sequencing sample was made of blood. The receptor was isolated from a young woman with Graves' hyperthyroidism. The CDR3 DNA reads as TGTGCCAGCCGGTCTAGCGGGCCGATGAACAATGAGCAGTTCTTC. It codes for CASRSSGPMNNEQFF.